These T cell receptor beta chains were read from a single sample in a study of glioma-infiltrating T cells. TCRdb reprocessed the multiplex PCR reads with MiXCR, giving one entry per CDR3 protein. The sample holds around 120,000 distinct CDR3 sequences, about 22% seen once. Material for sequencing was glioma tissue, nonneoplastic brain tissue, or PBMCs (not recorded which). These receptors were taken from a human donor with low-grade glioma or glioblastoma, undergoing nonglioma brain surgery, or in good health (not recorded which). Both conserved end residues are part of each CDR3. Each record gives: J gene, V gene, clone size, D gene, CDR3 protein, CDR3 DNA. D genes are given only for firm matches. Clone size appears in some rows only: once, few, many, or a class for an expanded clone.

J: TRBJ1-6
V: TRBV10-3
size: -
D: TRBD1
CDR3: CAIIPDRGGSPLHF
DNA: TGTGCCATCATTCCCGACAGGGGCGGATCACCCCTCCACTTT

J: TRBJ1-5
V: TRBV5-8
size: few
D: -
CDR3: CASSLDGNQPQHF
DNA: TGTGCCAGCAGCTTGGACGGGAATCAGCCCCAGCATTTT

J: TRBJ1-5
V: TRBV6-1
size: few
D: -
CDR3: CAISESAYPQHF
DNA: TGTGCCATCAGTGAGTCTGCGTACCCCCAGCATTTT

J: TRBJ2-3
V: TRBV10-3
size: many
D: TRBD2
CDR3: CAISGLAGGTDTQYF
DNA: TGTGCCATCAGTGGACTAGCGGGGGGCACAGATACGCAGTATTTT

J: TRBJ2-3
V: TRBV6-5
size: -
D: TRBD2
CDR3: CATGLDSQWDTQYF
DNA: TGTGCCACCGGACTAGATTCACAGTGGGATACGCAGTATTTT

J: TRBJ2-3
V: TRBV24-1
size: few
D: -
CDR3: CATRPNAGATDTQYF
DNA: TGTGCCACACGGCCCAACGCGGGGGCCACAGATACGCAGTATTTT

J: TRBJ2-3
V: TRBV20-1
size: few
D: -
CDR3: CSARPPGKDTQYF
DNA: TGCAGTGCCCGGCCCCCAGGGAAAGATACGCAGTATTTT

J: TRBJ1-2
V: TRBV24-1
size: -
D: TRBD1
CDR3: CATSDSANRGQNYGYTF
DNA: TGTGCCACCAGTGATTCCGCAAACAGGGGGCAGAACTATGGATACACCTTC

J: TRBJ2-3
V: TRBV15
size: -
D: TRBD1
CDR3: CATSRRGTGDTDTQYF
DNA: TGTGCCACCAGCAGGAGGGGGACAGGGGACACAGATACGCAGTATTTT

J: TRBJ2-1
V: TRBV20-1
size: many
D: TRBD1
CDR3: CSAREIQGAYNEQFF
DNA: TGCAGTGCTAGAGAGATCCAGGGGGCCTACAATGAGCAGTTCTTC

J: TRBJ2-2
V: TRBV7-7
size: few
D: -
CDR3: CASSLTAFNTGELFF
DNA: TGTGCCAGCAGCTTAACAGCGTTTAACACCGGGGAGCTGTTTTTT

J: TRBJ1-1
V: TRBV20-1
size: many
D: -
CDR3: CSASGAATEAFF
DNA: TGCAGTGCTAGTGGGGCGGCCACTGAAGCTTTCTTT

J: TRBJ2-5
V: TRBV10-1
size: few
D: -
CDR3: CASSAAQQETQYF
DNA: TGCGCCAGCAGTGCGGCTCAGCAAGAGACCCAGTACTTC

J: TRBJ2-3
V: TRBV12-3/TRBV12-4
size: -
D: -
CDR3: CASSLRGRASSTDTQYF
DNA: TGTGCCAGCAGTTTAAGGGGACGGGCGAGCAGCACAGATACGCAGTATTTT

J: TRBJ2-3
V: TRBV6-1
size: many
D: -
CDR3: CASSTGTSNTQYF
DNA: TGTGCCAGCAGTACCGGGACATCAAATACGCAGTATTTT

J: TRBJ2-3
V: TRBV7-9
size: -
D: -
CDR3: CALKIEGGETSTDTQYF
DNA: TGTGCCCTTAAGATTGAAGGAGGGGAAACTAGCACAGATACGCAGTATTTT

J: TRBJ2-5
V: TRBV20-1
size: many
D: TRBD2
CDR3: CSARDQYGLAGGPVETQYF
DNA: TGCAGTGCTAGAGATCAATATGGACTAGCGGGGGGGCCAGTAGAGACCCAGTACTTC

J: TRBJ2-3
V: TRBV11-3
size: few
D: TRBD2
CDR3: CASSLPGTSGIRDTQYF
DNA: TGTGCCAGCAGCTTACCCGGGACTAGCGGGATCAGAGATACGCAGTATTTT

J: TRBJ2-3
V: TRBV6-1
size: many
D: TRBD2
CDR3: CASSEGGTSAGDTQYF
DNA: TGTGCCAGCAGTGAAGGGGGGACTAGCGCCGGAGATACGCAGTATTTT

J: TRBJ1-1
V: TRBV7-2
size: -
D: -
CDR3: CASSLAFGRDMNTEAFF
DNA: TGTGCCAGCAGCTTGGCCTTCGGTCGGGACATGAACACTGAAGCTTTCTTT

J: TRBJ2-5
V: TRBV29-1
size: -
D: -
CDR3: CSVDGGGWQETQYF
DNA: TGCAGCGTTGATGGAGGGGGGTGGCAAGAGACCCAGTACTTC

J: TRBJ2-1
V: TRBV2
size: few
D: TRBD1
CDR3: CASSEVGGAEYNEQFF
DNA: TGTGCCAGCAGTGAAGTAGGGGGCGCGGAGTACAATGAGCAGTTCTTC

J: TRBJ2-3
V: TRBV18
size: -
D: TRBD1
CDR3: CAGSDRASTDTQYF
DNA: TGTGCCGGTTCGGACAGGGCAAGCACAGATACGCAGTATTTT

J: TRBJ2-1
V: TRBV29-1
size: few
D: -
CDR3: CSVNNEQFF
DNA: TGCAGCGTGAACAATGAGCAGTTCTTC

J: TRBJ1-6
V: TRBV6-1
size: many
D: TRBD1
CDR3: CASSEDRRVSPLHF
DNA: TGTGCCAGCAGTGAGGACAGGCGAGTGTCACCCCTCCACTTT

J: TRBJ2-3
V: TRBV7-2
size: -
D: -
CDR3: CASSQRGGGTDTQYF
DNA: TGTGCCAGCAGCCAGCGAGGGGGGGGCACAGATACGCAGTATTTT

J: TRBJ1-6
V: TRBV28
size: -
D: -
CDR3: CASSVPVPYNSPLHF
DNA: TGTGCCAGCAGTGTCCCCGTGCCCTATAATTCACCCCTCCACTTT

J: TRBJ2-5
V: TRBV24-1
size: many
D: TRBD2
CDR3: CATSETTGLAQETQYF
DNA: TGTGCCACCAGTGAGACAACGGGACTAGCCCAAGAGACCCAGTACTTC

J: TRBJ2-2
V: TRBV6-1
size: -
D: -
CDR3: CASSRQVMNTGELFF
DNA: TGTGCCAGCAGCCGACAGGTCATGAACACCGGGGAGCTGTTTTTT

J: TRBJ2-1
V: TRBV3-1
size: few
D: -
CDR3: CASSRPATVYNEQFF
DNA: TGTGCCAGCAGCCGACCCGCGACAGTATACAATGAGCAGTTCTTC

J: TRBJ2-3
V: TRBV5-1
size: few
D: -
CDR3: CASSLGGSSTDTQYF
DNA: TGCGCCAGCAGCTTGGGAGGGTCTAGCACAGATACGCAGTATTTT

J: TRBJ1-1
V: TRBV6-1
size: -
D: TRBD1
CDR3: CASSLDRGMSNEAFF
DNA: TGTGCCAGCAGCCTAGACAGGGGGATGAGCAATGAAGCTTTCTTT

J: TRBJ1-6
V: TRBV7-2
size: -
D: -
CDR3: CASSSRGGARNSPLHF
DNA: TGTGCCAGCAGCTCCCGGGGGGGGGCGAGGAATTCACCCCTCCACTTT

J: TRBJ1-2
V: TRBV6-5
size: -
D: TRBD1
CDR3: CASSDRGLSVDYTF
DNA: TGTGCAAGCAGTGACAGGGGACTCTCAGTCGACTACACCTTC

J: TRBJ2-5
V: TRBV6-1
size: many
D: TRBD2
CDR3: CASSVGGAEKTQYF
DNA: TGTGCCAGCAGTGTCGGGGGGGCCGAAAAGACCCAGTACTTC

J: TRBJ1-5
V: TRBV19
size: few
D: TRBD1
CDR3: CASSIVTGNNQPQHF
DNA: TGTGCCAGTAGTATAGTGACAGGGAATAATCAGCCCCAGCATTTT

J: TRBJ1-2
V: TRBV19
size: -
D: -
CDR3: CASSIGDGGYTF
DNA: TGTGCCAGTAGTATCGGGGACGGAGGCTACACCTTC

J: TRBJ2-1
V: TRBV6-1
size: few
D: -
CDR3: CASSVPQGGREQFF
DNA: TGTGCCAGCAGCGTACCCCAAGGAGGGCGTGAGCAGTTCTTC

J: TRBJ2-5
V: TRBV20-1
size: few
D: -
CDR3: CSARGTAQETQYF
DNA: TGCAGTGCTAGAGGGACAGCACAAGAGACCCAGTACTTC

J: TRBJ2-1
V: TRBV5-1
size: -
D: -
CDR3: CASSLIGQSSYNEQFF
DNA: TGCGCCAGCAGCTTGATAGGGCAAAGCTCCTACAATGAGCAGTTCTTC

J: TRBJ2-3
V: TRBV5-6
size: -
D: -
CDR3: CSSSPRPWAQSTDTQYF
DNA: TGTTCCAGCAGCCCCCGTCCGTGGGCCCAGAGCACAGATACGCAGTATTTT

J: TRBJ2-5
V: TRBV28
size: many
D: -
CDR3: CASSRGASKETQYF
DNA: TGTGCCAGCAGTCGGGGGGCCTCCAAAGAGACCCAGTACTTC

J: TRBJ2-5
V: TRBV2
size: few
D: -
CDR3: CATLLGAYQETQYF
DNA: TGTGCCACCTTGCTAGGGGCGTACCAAGAGACCCAGTACTTC

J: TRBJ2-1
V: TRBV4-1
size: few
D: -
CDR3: CASSRYRTASPDNEQFF
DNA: TGCGCCAGCAGCCGATATCGGACGGCCAGCCCGGACAATGAGCAGTTCTTC

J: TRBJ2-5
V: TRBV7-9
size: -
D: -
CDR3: CASSQQDRIGETQYF
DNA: TGTGCCAGCAGCCAGCAAGACAGGATAGGAGAGACCCAGTACTTC

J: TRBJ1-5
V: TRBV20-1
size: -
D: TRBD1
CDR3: CSAYPGQGPDQPQHF
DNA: TGCAGTGCATATCCGGGACAGGGGCCGGATCAGCCCCAGCATTTT

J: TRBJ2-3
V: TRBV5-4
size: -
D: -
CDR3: CASSAGRGAGTDTQYF
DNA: TGTGCCAGCAGCGCGGGCCGAGGGGCTGGGACAGATACGCAGTATTTT

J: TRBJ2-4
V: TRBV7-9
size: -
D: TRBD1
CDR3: CASSFTGQGGNIQYF
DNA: TGTGCCAGCAGCTTTACCGGACAGGGGGGAAACATTCAGTACTTC

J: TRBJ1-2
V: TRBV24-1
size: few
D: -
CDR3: CATSDRLSTYGYTF
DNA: TGTGCCACCAGTGACCGCCTTTCTACCTATGGCTACACCTTC